Listed below are T cell receptor beta chains from one sample, sequenced in a study of T cell changes during pregnancy in multiple sclerosis. Produced via immunoSEQ multiplex PCR; TCRdb's table is partial and in-frame only. The sample consists of roughly 38,000 clones, roughly 91% of them appearing once. Material: CD4+ T cells from peripheral blood mononuclear cells, obtained in the third trimester of pregnancy. The receptor set was obtained from a female donor with multiple sclerosis, enrolled in a pregnancy study. CDR3s include the opening cysteine and the closing phenylalanine or tryptophan. The D gene is left open where the match is weak. Not all rows give a size; the values are once, few, many and, for expanded clones, a class.

TGTGCCAGCAGCCCCTCCACAGTATCAGGAAACACCATATATTTT | CASSPSTVSGNTIYF | TRBV7-2 | . | once | TRBJ1-3
TGTGCCAGTAGTACCCGGGACAGGGGGGGAAAGAATGAGCAGTTCTTC | CASSTRDRGGKNEQFF | TRBV19 | TRBD1 | . | TRBJ2-1
TGTGCCTGGAGTTTCGGGACAGGGATCGAGCAGTACTTC | CAWSFGTGIEQYF | TRBV30 | TRBD1 | . | TRBJ2-7
TGTGCCAGCAGTACCCGGGACAGGGGTGTTGAGCAGTTCTTC | CASSTRDRGVEQFF | TRBV28 | TRBD1 | . | TRBJ2-1
TGTGCCAGCTCACTCCGGGCTAGCGGTAGCACAGATACGCAGTATTTT | CASSLRASGSTDTQYF | TRBV18 | TRBD2 | . | TRBJ2-3
TGTGCCAGCAGCCTGAGCGGGAGAGGGGCAGATACGCAGTATTTT | CASSLSGRGADTQYF | TRBV9 | TRBD2 | . | TRBJ2-3
TGTGCCAGCAGCTTAGGAGGTACTCCCCCCCGCACAGATACGCAGTATTTT | CASSLGGTPPRTDTQYF | TRBV7-9 | . | . | TRBJ2-3
TGTGCCAGCGGGAGGAGCTCCTACGAGCAGTACTTC | CASGRSSYEQYF | TRBV28 | . | . | TRBJ2-7
TGTGCCACCAGCAGAGATTCAGTATATGGCTACACCTTC | CATSRDSVYGYTF | TRBV15 | . | . | TRBJ1-2
TGTGCCAGCAGTGCCAAGGGACCTGGGACTAAGAGCTTCGATGGCTACACCTTC | CASSAKGPGTKSFDGYTF | TRBV2 | . | . | TRBJ1-2
TGCGCCAGCAGCCATGATAACGGGCCCCAGCATTTT | CASSHDNGPQHF | TRBV4-1 | . | . | TRBJ1-5
TGTGCCAGCAGCCAAGGACTAGCGGGGAGTAATGAGCAGTTCTTC | CASSQGLAGSNEQFF | TRBV14 | TRBD2 | . | TRBJ2-1
TGTGCCAGCAGCCAACGGACAGGAGGGGGCTACACCTTC | CASSQRTGGGYTF | TRBV7-2 | TRBD1 | . | TRBJ1-2
TGTGCCAGCTCACCACCGTCGGGGACTAGCGGGAACAATGAGCAGTTCTTC | CASSPPSGTSGNNEQFF | TRBV18 | TRBD2 | . | TRBJ2-1
TGTGCCAGCCGCGGGTGGGAAGGACCAAAAAAACTGTTTTTT | CASRGWEGPKKLFF | TRBV7-6 | . | . | TRBJ1-4
TGTGCCATCAGTGCGGGACAGGGACGCACAGATACGCAGTATTTT | CAISAGQGRTDTQYF | TRBV10-3 | TRBD1 | few | TRBJ2-3
TGTGCCAGCAGCGTAGGGATAGCGGGAAGCTACGAGCAGTACTTC | CASSVGIAGSYEQYF | TRBV9 | TRBD2 | . | TRBJ2-7
TGTGCCAGCAGCCAAGCAAACCGGGACAGACATTTCTCTGGAAACACCATATATTTT | CASSQANRDRHFSGNTIYF | TRBV4-2 | TRBD1 | . | TRBJ1-3
TGTGCCAGCAGCCTAAACAGGCGGTGGTACTTC | CASSLNRRWYF | TRBV14 | . | . | TRBJ2-7
TGCGCCAGCAGCCCAAATACACTAGCCACCACAGATACGCAGTATTTT | CASSPNTLATTDTQYF | TRBV5-1 | . | . | TRBJ2-3
TGTGCCAGTAGTATAAGACAGGGCTATCAGCCCCAGCATTTT | CASSIRQGYQPQHF | TRBV19 | TRBD1 | . | TRBJ1-5
TGTGCCAGCAGCCCGGCTAGCGGGAGGGCCTACAATGAGCAGTTCTTC | CASSPASGRAYNEQFF | TRBV7-3 | TRBD2 | . | TRBJ2-1
TGTGCCAGCAGTTCGGGACAGGGGATGAGCAATCAGCCCCAGCATTTT | CASSSGQGMSNQPQHF | TRBV27 | TRBD1 | . | TRBJ1-5
TGCGCCAGCAGCTTGACAGGGTCTAATTCACCCCTCCACTTT | CASSLTGSNSPLHF | TRBV5-1 | . | once | TRBJ1-6
TGTGCCATCAGTGAGAGGTTGTCAGGGGGAGTTCGCACCGGGGAGCTGTTTTTT | CAISERLSGGVRTGELFF | TRBV10-3 | TRBD1 | . | TRBJ2-2
TGTGCCAGCTCCCGAACAGGTCCGATAGAAAAACTGTTTTTT | CASSRTGPIEKLFF | TRBV18 | . | . | TRBJ1-4
TGTGCCAGCAGCCTTGGACAGCCTGGGGCCAACGTCCTGACTTTC | CASSLGQPGANVLTF | TRBV7-3 | . | . | TRBJ2-6
TGTGCCAGTCACCTAGCGGGAGGGCCCCCAGATACGCAGTATTTT | CASHLAGGPPDTQYF | TRBV19 | TRBD2 | . | TRBJ2-3
TGTGCCAGCAGCTTGCCAGGGACAGGGGTCGAGGACGAGCAGTACTTC | CASSLPGTGVEDEQYF | TRBV5-8 | TRBD1 | . | TRBJ2-7
TGCAGCGCCGGGAAAGTGCAAAAGAACACTGAAGCTTTCTTT | CSAGKVQKNTEAFF | TRBV29-1 | . | once | TRBJ1-1
TGCGCCAGCAGCCAACGGGAGGGAGATACGCAGTATTTT | CASSQREGDTQYF | TRBV5-1 | TRBD2 | once | TRBJ2-3
TGTGCCAGTAGTATTGTCGGGGGAGCCCGATTGAACACTGAAGCTTTCTTT | CASSIVGGARLNTEAFF | TRBV19 | . | . | TRBJ1-1
TGTGCCAGCACCCCGGGAGGGTCATACACTGAAGCTTTCTTT | CASTPGGSYTEAFF | TRBV7-8 | . | . | TRBJ1-1
TGTGCCAGCAGCGTTTCACCCACAGGGGGAACCACAGATACGCAGTATTTT | CASSVSPTGGTTDTQYF | TRBV9 | TRBD1 | . | TRBJ2-3
TGCGCCAGCAGCCCCGCTTTGCTAGCGGGGGTTGATGAGCAGTTCTTC | CASSPALLAGVDEQFF | TRBV5-1 | TRBD2 | . | TRBJ2-1
TGTGCCAGCAGTCTGACAGGGGGCACTGAAGCTTTCTTT | CASSLTGGTEAFF | TRBV13 | TRBD1 | . | TRBJ1-1
TGCGCCAGCAGCTTGGCCGTCAGCGGAACGAACACCGGGGAGCTGTTTTTT | CASSLAVSGTNTGELFF | TRBV5-1 | . | once | TRBJ2-2